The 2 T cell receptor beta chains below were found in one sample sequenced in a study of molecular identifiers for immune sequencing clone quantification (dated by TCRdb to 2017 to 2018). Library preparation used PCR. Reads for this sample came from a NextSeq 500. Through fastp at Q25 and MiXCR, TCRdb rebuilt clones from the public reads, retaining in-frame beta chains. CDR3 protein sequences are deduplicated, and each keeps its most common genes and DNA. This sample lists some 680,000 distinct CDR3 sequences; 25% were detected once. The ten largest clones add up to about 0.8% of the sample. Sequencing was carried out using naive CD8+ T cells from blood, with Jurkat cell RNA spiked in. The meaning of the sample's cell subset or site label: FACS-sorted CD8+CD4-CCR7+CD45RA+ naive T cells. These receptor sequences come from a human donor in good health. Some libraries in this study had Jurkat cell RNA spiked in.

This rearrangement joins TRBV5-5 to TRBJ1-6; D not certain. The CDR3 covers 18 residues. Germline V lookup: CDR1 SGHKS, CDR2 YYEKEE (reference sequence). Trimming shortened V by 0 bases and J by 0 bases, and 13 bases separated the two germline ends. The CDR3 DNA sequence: TGTGCCAGCAGCTTGGTGGGAACGGGCGGCTCCTATAATTCACCCCTCCACTTT. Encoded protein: CASSLVGTGGSYNSPLHF.

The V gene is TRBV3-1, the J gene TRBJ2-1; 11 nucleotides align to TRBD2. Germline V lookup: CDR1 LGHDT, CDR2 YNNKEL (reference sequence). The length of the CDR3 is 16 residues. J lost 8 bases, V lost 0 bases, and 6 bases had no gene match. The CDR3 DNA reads TGTGCCAGCAGCCAAGATTTCGTACTAGCGGGAGATGAGCAGTTCTTC. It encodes CASSQDFVLAGDEQFF.